The source of this T cell receptor (beta chain) is a study of cytotoxic CD8 clonotypes in ibrutinib-treated CLL. Whole-study context: In all, about a dozen patients were relapsed/refractory, some 15 were treatment-naive and 17 to 18 were IGHV unmutated.

The assay was immunoSEQ multiplex PCR, and TCRdb's table has in-frame clones only and misses some. The table has approximately 170,000 clones, roughly 90% seen once. The CDR3 is made up of 14 amino acids. Germline V gene sequence: CDR1 LNHDA, CDR2 SQIVND (reference sequence). The germline V and J ends were trimmed by 1 base and 3 bases, with 7 bases remaining between them. For this clone: Its specificity is not known.

Study-wide points: An increase in clonality occurred at ibrutinib response, followed by a return toward baseline at progression. Under therapy, public clonotypes either contracted or stayed stable, and they were uncommon.

The material was PBMCs, obtained at disease progression, from a patient treated with ibrutinib. The TCR comes from a human donor with chronic lymphocytic leukemia. This sequence joins TRBV19 and TRBJ1-5; D uncertain. In nucleotides, the CDR3 is TGTGCCAGTAGTATAGCGGCCCCCAATCAGCCCCAGCATTTT. It yields the protein CASSIAAPNQPQHF.